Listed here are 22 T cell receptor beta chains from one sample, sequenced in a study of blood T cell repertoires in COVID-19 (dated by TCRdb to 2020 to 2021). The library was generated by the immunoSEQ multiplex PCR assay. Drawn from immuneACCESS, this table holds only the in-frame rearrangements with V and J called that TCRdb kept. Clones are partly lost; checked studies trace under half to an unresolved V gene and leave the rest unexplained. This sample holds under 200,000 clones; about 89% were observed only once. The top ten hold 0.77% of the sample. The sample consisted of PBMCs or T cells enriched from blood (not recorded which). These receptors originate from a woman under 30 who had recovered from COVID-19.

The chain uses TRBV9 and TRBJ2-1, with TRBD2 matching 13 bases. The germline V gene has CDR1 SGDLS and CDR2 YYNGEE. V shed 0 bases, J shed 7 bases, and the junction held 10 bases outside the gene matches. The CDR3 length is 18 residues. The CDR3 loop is CASSVGTLAGGLINEQFF. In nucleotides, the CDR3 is TGTGCCAGCAGCGTAGGAACACTAGCGGGAGGGTTGATAAATGAGCAGTTCTTC.

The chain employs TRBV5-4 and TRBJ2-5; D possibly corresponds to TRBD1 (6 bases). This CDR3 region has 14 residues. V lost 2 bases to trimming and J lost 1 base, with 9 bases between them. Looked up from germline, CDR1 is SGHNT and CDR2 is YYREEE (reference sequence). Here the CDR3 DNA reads TGTGCCAGCAGCTTAGGGGGAATCCAAGAGACCCAGTACTTC. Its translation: CASSLGGIQETQYF.

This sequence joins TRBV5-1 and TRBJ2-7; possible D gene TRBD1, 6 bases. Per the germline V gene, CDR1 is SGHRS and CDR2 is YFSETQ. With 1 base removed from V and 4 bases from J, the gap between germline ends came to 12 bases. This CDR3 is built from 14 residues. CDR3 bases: TGCGCCAGCAGCTTGTATGGGGGCGGTTACGAGCAGTACTTC. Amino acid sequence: CASSLYGGGYEQYF.

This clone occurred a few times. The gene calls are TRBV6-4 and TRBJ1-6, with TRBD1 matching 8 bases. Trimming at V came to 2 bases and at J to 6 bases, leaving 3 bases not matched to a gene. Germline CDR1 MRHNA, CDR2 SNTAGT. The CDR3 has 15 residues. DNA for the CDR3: TGTGCCAGCAGTGACCAGGGGGCGGCTAATTCACCCCTCCACTTT. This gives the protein CASSDQGAANSPLHF.

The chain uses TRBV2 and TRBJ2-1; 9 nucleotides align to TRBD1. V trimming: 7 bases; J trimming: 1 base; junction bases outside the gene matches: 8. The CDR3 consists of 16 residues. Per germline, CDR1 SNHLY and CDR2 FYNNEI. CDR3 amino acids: CASTGKGTGSYNEQFF. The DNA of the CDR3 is TGTGCCAGCACCGGGAAGGGGACAGGGTCCTACAATGAGCAGTTCTTC. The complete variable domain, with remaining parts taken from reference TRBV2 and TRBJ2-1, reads EPEVTQTPSHQVTQMGQEVILRCVPISNHLYFYWYRQILGQKVEFLVSFYNNEISEKSEIFDDQFSVERPDGSNFTLKIRSTKLEDSAMYFCASTGKGTGSYNEQFFGPGTRLTVL.

The CDR3 DNA sequence: TGTGCCCCCGTTTTGCAGGGCTATGGCTACACCTTC. Translating it yields CAPVLQGYGYTF. The chain combines TRBV7-3 with TRBJ1-2, with D tentatively TRBD1 (5 bases). CDR1 and CDR2 (germline): SGHTA, FQGTGA. CDR3 size: 12 residues. The V and J ends lost 11 bases and 4 bases respectively, with 14 bases between them.

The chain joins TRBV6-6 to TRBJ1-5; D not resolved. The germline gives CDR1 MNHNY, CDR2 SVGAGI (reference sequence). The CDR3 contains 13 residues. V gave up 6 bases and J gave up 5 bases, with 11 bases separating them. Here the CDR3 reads CASSSAGDQPQHF. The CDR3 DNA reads TGTGCCAGCAGCTCCGCGGGAGATCAGCCCCAGCATTTT.

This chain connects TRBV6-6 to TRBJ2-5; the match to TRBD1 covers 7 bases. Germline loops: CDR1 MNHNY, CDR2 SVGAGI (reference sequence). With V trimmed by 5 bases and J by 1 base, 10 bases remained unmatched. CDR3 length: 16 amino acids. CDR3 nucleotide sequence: TGTGCCAGCAGTCGAGATCTCCAGGGGGTCCAAGAGACCCAGTACTTC. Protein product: CASSRDLQGVQETQYF.

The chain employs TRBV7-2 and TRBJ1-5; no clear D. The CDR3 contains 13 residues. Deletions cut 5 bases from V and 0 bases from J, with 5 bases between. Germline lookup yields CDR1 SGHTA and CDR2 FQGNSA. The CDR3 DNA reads TGTGCCAGCAGCGCCTATAGCAATCAGCCCCAGCATTTT. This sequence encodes CASSAYSNQPQHF.

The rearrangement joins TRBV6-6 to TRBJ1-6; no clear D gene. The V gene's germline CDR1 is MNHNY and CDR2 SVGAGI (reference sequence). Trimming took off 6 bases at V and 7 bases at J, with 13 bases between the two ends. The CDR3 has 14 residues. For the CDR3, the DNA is TGTGCCAGCAGCCTAACGGCGGCCAATTCACCCCTCCACTTT. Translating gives CASSLTAANSPLHF.

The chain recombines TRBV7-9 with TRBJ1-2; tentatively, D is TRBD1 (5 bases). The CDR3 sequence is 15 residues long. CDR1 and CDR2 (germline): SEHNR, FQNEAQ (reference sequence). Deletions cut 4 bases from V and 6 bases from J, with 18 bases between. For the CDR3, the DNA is TGTGCCAGCAGCTCTAGCGGGGGGGGATCCCATGGCTACACCTTC. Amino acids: CASSSSGGGSHGYTF.

In nucleotides, the CDR3 is TGTGCCAGCAGTGGGACTGGTAATGGCTACACCTTC. Translating it yields CASSGTGNGYTF. The chain combines TRBV25-1 with TRBJ1-2; no definite D call. The CDR3 length is 12 residues. CDR1 is MGHDK and CDR2 is SYGVNS in the germline V gene. Deletions cut 4 bases from V and 6 bases from J, with 9 bases between.

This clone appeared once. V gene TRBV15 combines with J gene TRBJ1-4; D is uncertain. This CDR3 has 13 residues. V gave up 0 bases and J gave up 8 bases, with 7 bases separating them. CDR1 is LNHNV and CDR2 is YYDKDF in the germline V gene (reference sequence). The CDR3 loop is CATSRDYEEKLFF. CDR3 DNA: TGTGCCACCAGCAGAGATTATGAGGAAAAACTGTTTTTT.

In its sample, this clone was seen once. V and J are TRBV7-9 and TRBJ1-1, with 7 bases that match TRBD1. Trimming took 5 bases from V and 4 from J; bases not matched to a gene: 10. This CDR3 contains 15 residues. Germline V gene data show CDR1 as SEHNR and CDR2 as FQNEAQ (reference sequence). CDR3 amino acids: CASSRSQGVGTEAFF. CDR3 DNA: TGTGCCAGCAGCCGTAGTCAGGGGGTAGGCACTGAAGCTTTCTTT.

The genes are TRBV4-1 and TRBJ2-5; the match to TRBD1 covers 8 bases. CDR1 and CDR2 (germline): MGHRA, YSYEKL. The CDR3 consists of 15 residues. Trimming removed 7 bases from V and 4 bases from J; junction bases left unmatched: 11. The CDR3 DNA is TGCGCCAGCAAACCGGACAGGGTCGAGGGAGAGACCCAGTACTTC. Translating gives CASKPDRVEGETQYF.

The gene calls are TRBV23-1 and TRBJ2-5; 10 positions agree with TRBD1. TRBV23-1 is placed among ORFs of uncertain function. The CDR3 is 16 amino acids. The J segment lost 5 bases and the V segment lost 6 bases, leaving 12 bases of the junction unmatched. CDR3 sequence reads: CASRTSGTGEGETQYF. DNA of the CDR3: TGCGCCAGCAGGACGTCAGGGACAGGGGAGGGGGAGACCCAGTACTTC.

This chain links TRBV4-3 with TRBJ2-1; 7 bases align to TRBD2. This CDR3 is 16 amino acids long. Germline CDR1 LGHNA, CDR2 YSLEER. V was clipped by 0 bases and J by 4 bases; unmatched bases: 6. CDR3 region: CASSQEERDGYNEQFF. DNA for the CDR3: TGCGCCAGCAGCCAAGAAGAGCGGGACGGTTACAATGAGCAGTTCTTC.

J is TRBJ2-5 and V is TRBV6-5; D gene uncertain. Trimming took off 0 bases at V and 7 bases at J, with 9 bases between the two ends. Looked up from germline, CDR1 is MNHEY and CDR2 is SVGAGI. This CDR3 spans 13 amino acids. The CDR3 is CASSYSVYGTQYF. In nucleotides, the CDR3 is TGTGCCAGCAGTTACTCGGTTTACGGGACCCAGTACTTC.

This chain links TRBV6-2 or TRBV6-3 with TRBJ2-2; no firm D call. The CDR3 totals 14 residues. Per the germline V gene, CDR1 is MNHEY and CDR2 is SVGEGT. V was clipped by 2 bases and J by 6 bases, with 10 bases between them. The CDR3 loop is CASSYTLGAGELFF. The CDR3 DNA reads TGTGCCAGCAGTTACACCCTAGGCGCCGGGGAGCTGTTTTTT.

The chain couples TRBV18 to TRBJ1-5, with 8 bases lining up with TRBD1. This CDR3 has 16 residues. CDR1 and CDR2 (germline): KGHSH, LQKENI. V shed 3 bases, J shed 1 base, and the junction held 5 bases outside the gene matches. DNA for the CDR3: TGTGCCAGCTCACCCCCGGACAGGGACAGCAATCAGCCCCAGCATTTT. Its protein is CASSPPDRDSNQPQHF.

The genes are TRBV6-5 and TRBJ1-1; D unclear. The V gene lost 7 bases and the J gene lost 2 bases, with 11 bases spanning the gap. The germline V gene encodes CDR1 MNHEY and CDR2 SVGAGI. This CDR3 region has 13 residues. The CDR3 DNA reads TGTGCCAGCAACCCGGGTGGAAACACTGAAGCTTTCTTT. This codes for CASNPGGNTEAFF.

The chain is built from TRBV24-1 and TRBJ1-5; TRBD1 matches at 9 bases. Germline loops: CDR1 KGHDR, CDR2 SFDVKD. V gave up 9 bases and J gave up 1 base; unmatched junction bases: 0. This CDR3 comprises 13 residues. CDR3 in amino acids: CATGTGSNQPQHF. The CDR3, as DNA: TGTGCCACCGGGACAGGGAGCAATCAGCCCCAGCATTTT.